The TCR beta chain under discussion was sequenced for a study of blood T cell repertoires in COVID-19. Study in general: Nucleic acid was either cDNA or gDNA, and it came from T cells, B-cell-depleted T cells, or PBMCs.

Method: immunoSEQ multiplex PCR; TCRdb's copy keeps in-frame clones and lacks some. The repertoire holds roughly 40,000 clones, with roughly 84% as singletons. With 2 bases removed from V and 5 bases from J, the gap between germline ends came to 12 bases. The CDR3 runs 14 residues. Germline V gives CDR1 SNHLY, CDR2 FYNNEI. This TCR derives from a human donor in a cohort sampled during active COVID-19. The sequenced material came from peripheral blood. This chain links TRBV2 with TRBJ1-1, with D perhaps matching TRBD1 (5 bases). CDR3 sequence: CASSEKGTITEAFF. Here the CDR3 DNA reads TGTGCCAGCAGTGAAAAGGGGACTATAACTGAAGCTTTCTTT.